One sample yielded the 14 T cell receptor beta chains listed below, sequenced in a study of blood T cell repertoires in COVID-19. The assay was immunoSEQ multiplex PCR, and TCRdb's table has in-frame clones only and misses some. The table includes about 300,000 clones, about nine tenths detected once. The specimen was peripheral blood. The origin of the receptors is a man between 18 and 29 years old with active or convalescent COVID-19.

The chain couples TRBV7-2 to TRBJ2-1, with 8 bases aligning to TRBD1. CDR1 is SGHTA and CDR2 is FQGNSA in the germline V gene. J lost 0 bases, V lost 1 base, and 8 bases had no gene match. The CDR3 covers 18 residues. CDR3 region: CASSLGPRGLASYNEQFF. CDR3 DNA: TGTGCCAGCAGCTTAGGCCCCAGGGGGCTTGCCTCCTACAATGAGCAGTTCTTC. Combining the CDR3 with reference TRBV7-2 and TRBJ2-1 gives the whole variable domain GAGVSQSPSNKVTEKGKDVELRCDPISGHTALYWYRQSLGQGLEFLIYFQGNSAPDKSGLPSDRFSAERTGGSVSTLTIQRTQQEDSAVYLCASSLGPRGLASYNEQFFGPGTRLTVL.

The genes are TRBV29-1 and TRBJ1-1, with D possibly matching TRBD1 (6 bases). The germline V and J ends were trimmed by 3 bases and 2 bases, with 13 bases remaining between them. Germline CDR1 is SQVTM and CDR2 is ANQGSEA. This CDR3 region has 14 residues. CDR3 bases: TGCAGCGTTGATGGGCAGGGGCTTAACACTGAAGCTTTCTTT. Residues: CSVDGQGLNTEAFF.

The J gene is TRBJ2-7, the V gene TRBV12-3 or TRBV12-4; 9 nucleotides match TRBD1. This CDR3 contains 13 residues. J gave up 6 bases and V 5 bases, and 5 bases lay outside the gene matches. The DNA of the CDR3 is TGTGCCAGCAGTGACGGACAGGGGCTCGAGCAGTACTTC. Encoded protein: CASSDGQGLEQYF.

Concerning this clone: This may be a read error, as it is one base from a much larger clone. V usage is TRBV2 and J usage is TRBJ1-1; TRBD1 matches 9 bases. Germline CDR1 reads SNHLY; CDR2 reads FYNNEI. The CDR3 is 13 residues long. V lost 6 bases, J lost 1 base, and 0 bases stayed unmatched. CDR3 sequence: CASRDRGNTEAFF. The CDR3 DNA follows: TGTGCCAGCAGGGACAGGGGGAACACTGAAGCTTTCTTT.

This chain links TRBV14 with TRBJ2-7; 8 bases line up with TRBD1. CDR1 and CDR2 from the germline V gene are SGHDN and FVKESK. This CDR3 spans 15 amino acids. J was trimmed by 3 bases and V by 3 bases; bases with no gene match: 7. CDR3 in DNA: TGTGCCAGCAGCCACCGACGACAGGGGTACTACGAGCAGTACTTC. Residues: CASSHRRQGYYEQYF.

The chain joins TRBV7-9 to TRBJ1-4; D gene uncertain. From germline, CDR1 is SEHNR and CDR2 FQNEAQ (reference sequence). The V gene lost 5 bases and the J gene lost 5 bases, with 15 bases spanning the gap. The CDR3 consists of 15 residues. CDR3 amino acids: CASSAGPSENEKLFF. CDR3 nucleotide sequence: TGTGCCAGCAGCGCCGGTCCCTCGGAGAATGAAAAACTGTTTTTT.

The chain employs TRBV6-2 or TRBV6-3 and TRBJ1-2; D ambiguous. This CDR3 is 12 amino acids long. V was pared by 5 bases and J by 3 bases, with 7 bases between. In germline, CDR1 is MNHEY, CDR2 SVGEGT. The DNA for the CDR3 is TGTGCCAGCAGTCGTTTTGACTATGGCTACACCTTC. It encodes CASSRFDYGYTF.

The DNA for the CDR3 is TGTGCCAGCAGCTTGGAAGGACAGGGGATTTCATATGGCTACACCTTC. It codes for CASSLEGQGISYGYTF. The chain joins TRBV5-5 to TRBJ1-2, with TRBD1 matching 9 bases. The length of the CDR3 is 16 residues. CDR1 and CDR2 from the germline V gene are SGHKS and YYEKEE (reference sequence). V dropped 0 bases and J dropped 5; count of bases not matched to a gene: 8.

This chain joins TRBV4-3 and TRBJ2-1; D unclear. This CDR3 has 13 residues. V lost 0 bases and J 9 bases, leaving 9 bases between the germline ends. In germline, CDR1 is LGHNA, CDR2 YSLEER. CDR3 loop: CASSQEPRGEQFF. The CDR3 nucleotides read TGCGCCAGCAGCCAAGAACCGCGTGGTGAGCAGTTCTTC.

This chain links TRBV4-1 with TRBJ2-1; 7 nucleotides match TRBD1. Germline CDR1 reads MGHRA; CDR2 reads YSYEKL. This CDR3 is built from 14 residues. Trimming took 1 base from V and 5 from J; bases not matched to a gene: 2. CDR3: CASSQADRDNEQFF. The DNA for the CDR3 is TGCGCCAGCAGCCAAGCCGACAGGGACAATGAGCAGTTCTTC.

CDR3 DNA sequence: TGTGCCAGCAGCTCGTCCTTTCGCGGCCATCAAGAGACCCAGTACTTC. Amino acids: CASSSSFRGHQETQYF. V is TRBV13 and J is TRBJ2-5; unclear D gene. Germline V gives CDR1 PRHDT, CDR2 FYEKMQ (reference sequence). CDR3 length equals 16 residues. V shed 4 bases and J shed 2 bases, with 17 bases lying between them.

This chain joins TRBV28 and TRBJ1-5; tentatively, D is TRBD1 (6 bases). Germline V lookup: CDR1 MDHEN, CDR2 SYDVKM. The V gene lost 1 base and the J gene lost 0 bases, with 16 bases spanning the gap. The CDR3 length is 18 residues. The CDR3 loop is CASSLSKGTGHSNQPQHF. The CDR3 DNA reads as TGTGCCAGCAGTTTATCGAAAGGTACAGGGCATAGCAATCAGCCCCAGCATTTT. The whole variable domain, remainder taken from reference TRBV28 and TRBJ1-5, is DVKVTQSSRYLVKRTGEKVFLECVQDMDHENMFWYRQDPGLGLRLIYFSYDVKMKEKGDIPEGYSVSREKKERFSLILESASTNQTSMYLCASSLSKGTGHSNQPQHFGDGTRLSIL.

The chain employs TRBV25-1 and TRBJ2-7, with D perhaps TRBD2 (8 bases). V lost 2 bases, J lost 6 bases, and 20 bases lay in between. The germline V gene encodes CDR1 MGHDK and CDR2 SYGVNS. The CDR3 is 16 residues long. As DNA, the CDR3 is TGTGCCAGCAGTGAACCTCAGGGGGGACTAGGGAGCGAGCAGTACTTC. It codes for CASSEPQGGLGSEQYF.

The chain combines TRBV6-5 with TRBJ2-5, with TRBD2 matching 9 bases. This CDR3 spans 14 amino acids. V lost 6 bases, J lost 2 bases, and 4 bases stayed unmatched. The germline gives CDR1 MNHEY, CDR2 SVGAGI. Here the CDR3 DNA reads TGTGCCAGCAGCTCTAGCGGGAATCAAGAGACCCAGTACTTC. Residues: CASSSSGNQETQYF.